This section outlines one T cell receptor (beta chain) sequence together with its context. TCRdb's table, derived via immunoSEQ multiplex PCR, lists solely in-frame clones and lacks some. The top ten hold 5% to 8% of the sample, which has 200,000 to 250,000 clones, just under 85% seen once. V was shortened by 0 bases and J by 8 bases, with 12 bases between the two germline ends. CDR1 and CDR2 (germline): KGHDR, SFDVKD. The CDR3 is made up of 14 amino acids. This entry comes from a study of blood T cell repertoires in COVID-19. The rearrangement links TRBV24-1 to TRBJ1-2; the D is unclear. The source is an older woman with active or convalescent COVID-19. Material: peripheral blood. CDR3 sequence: CATSDLRQEQGYTF. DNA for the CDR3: TGTGCCACCAGTGATTTGAGGCAGGAACAGGGCTACACCTTC.